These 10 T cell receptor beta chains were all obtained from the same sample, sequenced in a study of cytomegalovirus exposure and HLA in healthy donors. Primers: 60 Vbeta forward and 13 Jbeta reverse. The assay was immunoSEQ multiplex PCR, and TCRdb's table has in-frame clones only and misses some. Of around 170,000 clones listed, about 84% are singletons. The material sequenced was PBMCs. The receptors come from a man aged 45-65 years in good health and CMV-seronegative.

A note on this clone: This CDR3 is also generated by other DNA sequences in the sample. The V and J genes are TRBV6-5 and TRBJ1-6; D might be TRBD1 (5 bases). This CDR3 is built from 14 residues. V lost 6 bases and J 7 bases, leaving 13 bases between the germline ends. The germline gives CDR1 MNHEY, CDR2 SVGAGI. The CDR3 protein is CASREGVYNSPLHF. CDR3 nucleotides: TGTGCCAGCAGAGAAGGGGTCTACAATTCACCCCTCCACTTT.

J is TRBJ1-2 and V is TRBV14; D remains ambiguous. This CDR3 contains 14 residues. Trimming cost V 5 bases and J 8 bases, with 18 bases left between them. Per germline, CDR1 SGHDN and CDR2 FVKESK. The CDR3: CASSDTSTTWGYTF. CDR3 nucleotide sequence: TGTGCCAGCAGCGACACCTCTACGACATGGGGCTACACCTTC.

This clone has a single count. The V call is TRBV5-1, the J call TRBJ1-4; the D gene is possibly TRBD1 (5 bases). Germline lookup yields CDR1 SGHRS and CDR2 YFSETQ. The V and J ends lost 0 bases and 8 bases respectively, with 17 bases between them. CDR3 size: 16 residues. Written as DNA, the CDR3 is TGCGCCAGCAGCTTGGCAGGTGCGGGGGATGCGGAAAAACTGTTTTTT. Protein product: CASSLAGAGDAEKLFF.

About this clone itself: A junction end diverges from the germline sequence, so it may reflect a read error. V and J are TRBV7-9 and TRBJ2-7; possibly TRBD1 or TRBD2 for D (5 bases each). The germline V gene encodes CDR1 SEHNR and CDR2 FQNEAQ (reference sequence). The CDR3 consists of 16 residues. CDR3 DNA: TGTTCCAGCAGCTTAGCGCCGCAGGGAAGAGGCGACGAGCAGTACTTC. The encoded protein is CSSSLAPQGRGDEQYF.

CDR3 sequence (DNA): TGTGCCAGTAGTATCTCAGACAACAGGTTAGGGGATTCACCCCTCCACTTT. This gives the protein CASSISDNRLGDSPLHF. The V call is TRBV19, the J call TRBJ1-6, with a possible D match to TRBD1 (5 bases). V lost 3 bases and J lost 8, with 20 bases in between. This CDR3 comprises 17 residues. The germline gives CDR1 LNHDA, CDR2 SQIVND (reference sequence). Supplemented by reference TRBV19 and TRBJ1-6, the full variable domain reads DGGITQSPKYLFRKEGQNVTLSCEQNLNHDAMYWYRQDPGQGLRLIYYSQIVNDFQKGDIAEGYSVSREKKESFPLTVTSAQKNPTAFYLCASSISDNRLGDSPLHFGNGTRLTVT.

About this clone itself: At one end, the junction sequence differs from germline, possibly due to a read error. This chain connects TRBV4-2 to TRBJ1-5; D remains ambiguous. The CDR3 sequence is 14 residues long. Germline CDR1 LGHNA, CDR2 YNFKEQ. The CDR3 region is CANSQVESNQPQHF. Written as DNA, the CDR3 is TGTGCCAACAGCCAAGTGGAGAGCAATCAGCCCCAGCATTTT.

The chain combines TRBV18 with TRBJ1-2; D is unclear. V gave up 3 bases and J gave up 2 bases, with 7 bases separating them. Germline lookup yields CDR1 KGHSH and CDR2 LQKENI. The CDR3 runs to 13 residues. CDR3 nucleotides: TGTGCCAGCTCACCCCGGGAGAACTATGGCTACACCTTC. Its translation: CASSPRENYGYTF.

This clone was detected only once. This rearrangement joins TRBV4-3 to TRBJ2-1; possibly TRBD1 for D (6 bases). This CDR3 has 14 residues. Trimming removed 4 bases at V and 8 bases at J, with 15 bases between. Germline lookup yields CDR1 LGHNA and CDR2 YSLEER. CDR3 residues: CASSPSLRGDEQFF. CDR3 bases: TGCGCCAGCAGCCCCAGTCTCAGGGGCGATGAGCAGTTCTTC.

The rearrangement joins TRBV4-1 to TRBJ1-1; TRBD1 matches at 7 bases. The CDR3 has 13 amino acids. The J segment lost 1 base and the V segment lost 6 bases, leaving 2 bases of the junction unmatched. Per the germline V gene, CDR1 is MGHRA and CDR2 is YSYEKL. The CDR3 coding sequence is TGCGCCAGCAGGGGACAGCCGAACACTGAAGCTTTCTTT. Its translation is CASRGQPNTEAFF.

This chain's CDR3 is CASSQDGGAGTGELFF. The CDR3 DNA sequence: TGTGCCAGCAGCCAAGATGGGGGGGCCGGGACCGGGGAGCTGTTTTTT. The V gene is TRBV4-2, the J gene TRBJ2-2, with a tentative D call TRBD2 (7 bases). Germline-derived CDR1 and CDR2 are LGHNA and YNFKEQ. V lost 0 bases and J 5 bases, leaving 13 bases between the germline ends. The CDR3 consists of 16 residues.